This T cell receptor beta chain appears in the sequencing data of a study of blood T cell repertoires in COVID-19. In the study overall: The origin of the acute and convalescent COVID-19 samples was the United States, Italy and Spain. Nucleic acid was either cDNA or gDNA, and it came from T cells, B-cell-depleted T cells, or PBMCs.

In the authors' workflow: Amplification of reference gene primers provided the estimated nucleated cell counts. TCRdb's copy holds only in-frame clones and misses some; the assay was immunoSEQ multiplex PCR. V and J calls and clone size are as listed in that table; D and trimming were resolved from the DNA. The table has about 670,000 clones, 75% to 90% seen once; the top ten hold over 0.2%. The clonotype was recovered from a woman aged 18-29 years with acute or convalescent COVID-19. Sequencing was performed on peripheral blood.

The CDR3 here is CATLGGGYTF. CDR3 sequence (DNA): TGTGCCACCCTGGGGGGGGGCTACACCTTC. This sequence joins TRBV5-6 and TRBJ1-2; tentatively, D is TRBD1 (5 bases). Trimming left V 9 bases short and J 8 bases short, with 11 bases between. The CDR3 runs 10 residues. Looked up from germline, CDR1 is SGHDT and CDR2 is YYEEEE. The complete variable domain, with remaining parts taken from reference TRBV5-6 and TRBJ1-2, reads DAGVTQSPTHLIKTRGQQVTLRCSPKSGHDTVSWYQQALGQGPQFIFQYYEEEERQRGNFPDRFSGHQFPNYSSELNVNALLLGDSALYLCATLGGGYTFGSGTRLTVV.